The entry below describes one T cell receptor beta chain. Its target is not known. The data stem from a study of OX40 agonist ivuxolimab in advanced cancers. Study-wide context: Therapy given before enrollment (anti-PD-1, anti-PD-L1 or anti-CTLA-4) was allowed, and 30% to 50% had some.

Germline CDR1 reads SGHDT; CDR2 reads YYEEEE. V lost 9 bases, J lost 4 bases, and 7 bases stayed unmatched. CDR3 length: 14 amino acids. Findings and caveats of the study: Both blood CD4+ and CD8+ T cells showed clonal growth by week 6 at 0.1 to 3.0 mg/kg. The expanded peripheral T cells' antigen specificity was not determined. Normalized T-cell clonal expansion was also low in some nonresponders.

TCRdb's table, derived via immunoSEQ multiplex PCR, lists solely in-frame clones and lacks some. The sample comprises over 10,000 clones, roughly 80% of which are singletons, and approximately 35% rests with the top ten. The chain has TRBV5-6 and TRBJ2-1, with TRBD1 identical over 10 bases. This TCR came from an adult with an advanced solid tumor such as melanoma, head and neck, liver or kidney cancer. The input for sequencing was CD4+ or CD8+ T cells sorted from blood, taken in a trial of the OX40 agonist ivuxolimab. The CDR3 sequence: CATRQGAGYNEQFF. The CDR3 nucleotides are TGTGCCACCAGACAGGGGGCGGGTTACAATGAGCAGTTCTTC.